This TCR beta chain was captured by sequencing in a study of shared clonotypes between healthy human individuals. Notes on the study in general: Sequencing depth was predicted to influence how clonotypes are shared among donors.

Produced via immunoSEQ multiplex PCR; TCRdb's table is partial and in-frame only. The sample consists of approximately 470,000 clones, 81% of them appearing once. V lost 6 bases and J lost 0, with 9 bases in between. The CDR3 is made up of 14 amino acids. Germline V gene sequence: CDR1 KGHSH, CDR2 LQKENI. Notes on this clone: Its cognate antigen is unknown.

The V call is TRBV18, the J call TRBJ1-5; D gene ambiguous. The source material was PBMCs. The sequence derives from a woman aged 40 to 50 in good health. Some clones in this sample may be carry-over from other donors' samples. In DNA form, the CDR3 reads TGTGCCAGCTCGGGAGGGTATAGCAATCAGCCCCAGCATTTT. This translates into CASSGGYSNQPQHF.